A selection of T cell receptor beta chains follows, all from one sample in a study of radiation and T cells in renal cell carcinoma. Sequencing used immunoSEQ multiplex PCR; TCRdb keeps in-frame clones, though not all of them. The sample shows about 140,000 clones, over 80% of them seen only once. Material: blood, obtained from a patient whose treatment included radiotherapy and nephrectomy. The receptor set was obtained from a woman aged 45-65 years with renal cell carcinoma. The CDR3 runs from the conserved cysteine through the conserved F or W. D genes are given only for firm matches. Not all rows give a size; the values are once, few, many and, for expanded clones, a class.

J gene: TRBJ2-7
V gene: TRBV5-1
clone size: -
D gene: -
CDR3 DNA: TGCGCCAGCTCGTTAATGGGGGAGACCTACGAGCAGTACTTC
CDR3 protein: CASSLMGETYEQYF

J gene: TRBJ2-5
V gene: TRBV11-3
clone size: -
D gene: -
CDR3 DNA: TGTGCCAGCAGCTTAATAGGAGGGGAGACCCAGTACTTC
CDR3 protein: CASSLIGGETQYF

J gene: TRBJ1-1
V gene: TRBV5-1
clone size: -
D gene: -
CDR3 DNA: TGCGCCAGCAGAATGGGGGCTGGGACTGAAGCTTTCTTT
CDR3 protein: CASRMGAGTEAFF

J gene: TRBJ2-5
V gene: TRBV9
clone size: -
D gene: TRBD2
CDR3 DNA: TGTGCCAGCAGCGTAGGTAGCGGGGGGGCCTCGGCCCACCAAGAGACCCAGTACTTC
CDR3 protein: CASSVGSGGASAHQETQYF

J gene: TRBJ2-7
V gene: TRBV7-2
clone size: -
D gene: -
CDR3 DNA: TGTGCCAGCAGCTCGAGACGCCTTGACGAGCAGTACTTC
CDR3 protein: CASSSRRLDEQYF

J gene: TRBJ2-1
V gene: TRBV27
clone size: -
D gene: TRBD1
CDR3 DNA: TGTGCCAGCAGTTTATGGACAGGGCGGAATGAGCAGTTCTTC
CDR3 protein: CASSLWTGRNEQFF

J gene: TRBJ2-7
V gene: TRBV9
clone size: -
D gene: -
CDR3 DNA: TGTGCCAGCAGCGTAGGGTCAATGGACGAGCAGTACTTC
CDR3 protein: CASSVGSMDEQYF

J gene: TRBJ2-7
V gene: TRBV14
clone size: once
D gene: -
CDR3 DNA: TGTGCCAGCAGCCAAGGATTATCCTGGGGCATTGGTTACGAGCAGTACTTC
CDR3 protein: CASSQGLSWGIGYEQYF

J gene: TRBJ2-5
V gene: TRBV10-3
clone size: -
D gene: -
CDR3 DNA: TGTGCCATCAGCCTGGGACCGACGCCACAAGAGACCCAGTACTTC
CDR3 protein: CAISLGPTPQETQYF

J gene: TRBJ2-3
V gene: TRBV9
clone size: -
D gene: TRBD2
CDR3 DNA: TGTGCCAGCAGCAGGACTAGCGGGACCACAGATACGCAGTATTTT
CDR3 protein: CASSRTSGTTDTQYF

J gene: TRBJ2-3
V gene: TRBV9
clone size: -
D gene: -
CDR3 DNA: TGTGCCAGCAGCGTTGGTTTGGGGGAAGATACGCAGTATTTT
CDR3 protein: CASSVGLGEDTQYF

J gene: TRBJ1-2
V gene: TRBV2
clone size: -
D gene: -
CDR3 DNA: TGTGCCAGCAGTGGGGGGGGCTACTATGGCTACACCTTC
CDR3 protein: CASSGGGYYGYTF

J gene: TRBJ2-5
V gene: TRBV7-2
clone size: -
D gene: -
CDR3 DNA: TGTGCCAGCAGCTTATTAGGGGCAGGGTGGCAAGAGACCCAGTACTTC
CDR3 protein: CASSLLGAGWQETQYF

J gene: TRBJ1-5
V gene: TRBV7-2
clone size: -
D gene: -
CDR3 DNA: TGTGCCAGCAGCGAGAGGACAGCTAGCAATCAGCCCCAGCATTTT
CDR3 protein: CASSERTASNQPQHF

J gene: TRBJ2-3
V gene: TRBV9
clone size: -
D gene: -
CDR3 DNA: TGTGCCAGCAGCAAGACTAGCACAGATACGCAGTATTTT
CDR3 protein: CASSKTSTDTQYF

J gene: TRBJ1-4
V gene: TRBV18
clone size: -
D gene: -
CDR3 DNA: TGTGCCAGCTCACCCCGCGGGACCTCCGGTGAAAAACTGTTTTTT
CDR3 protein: CASSPRGTSGEKLFF

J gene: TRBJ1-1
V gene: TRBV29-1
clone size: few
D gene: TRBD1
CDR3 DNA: TGCAGCTCAGGGACAGTGAACACTGAAGCTTTCTTT
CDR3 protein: CSSGTVNTEAFF

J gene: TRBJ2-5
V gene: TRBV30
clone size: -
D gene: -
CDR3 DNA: TGTGCCTGGAGTGTAAGTTTAGTCGTGACCCAGTACTTC
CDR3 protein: CAWSVSLVVTQYF

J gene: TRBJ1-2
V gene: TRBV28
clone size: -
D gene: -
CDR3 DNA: TGTGCCAGCAGTTCCGTCCCCTATGGCTACACCTTC
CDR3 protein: CASSSVPYGYTF

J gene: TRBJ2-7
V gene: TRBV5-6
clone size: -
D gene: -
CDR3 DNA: TGTGCCAGCAGCTCGGGGGAAAGGGACGAGCAGTACTTC
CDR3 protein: CASSSGERDEQYF

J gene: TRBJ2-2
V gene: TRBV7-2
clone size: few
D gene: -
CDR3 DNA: TGTGCCAGCAGCTTCCATGGGGAGCTGTTTTTT
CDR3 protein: CASSFHGELFF

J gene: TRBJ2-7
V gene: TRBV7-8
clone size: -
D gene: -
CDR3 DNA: TGTGCCAGCAAATTAGCCCCCGAGCGTCTCTACGAGCAGTACTTC
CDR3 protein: CASKLAPERLYEQYF

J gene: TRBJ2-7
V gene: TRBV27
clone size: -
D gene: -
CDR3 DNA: TGTGCCAGCACCCCCTTTGGGCAGTACTTC
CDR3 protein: CASTPFGQYF

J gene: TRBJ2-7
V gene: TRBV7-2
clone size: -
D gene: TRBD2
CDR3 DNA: TGTGCCAGCAGCTTGGGAGGGGAGGACGAGCAGTACTTC
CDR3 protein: CASSLGGEDEQYF

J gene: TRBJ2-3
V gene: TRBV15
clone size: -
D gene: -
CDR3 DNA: TGTGCCACCAGCAGGGAGGACGGAAGCACAGATACGCAGTATTTT
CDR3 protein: CATSREDGSTDTQYF

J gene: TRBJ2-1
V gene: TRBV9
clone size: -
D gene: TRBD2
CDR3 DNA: TGTGCCAGCAGCGCCGGGACTAGCGGAAACTCTTACAATGAGCAGTTCTTC
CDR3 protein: CASSAGTSGNSYNEQFF

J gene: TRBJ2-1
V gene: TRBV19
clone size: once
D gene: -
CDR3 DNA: TGTGCCAGTAGTACAGGACAGCCGTCCTCCTACAATGAGCAGTTCTTC
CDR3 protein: CASSTGQPSSYNEQFF

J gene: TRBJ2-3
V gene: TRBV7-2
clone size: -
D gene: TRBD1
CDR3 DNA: TGTGCCAGCAGCTTAGCGGACAGGTCAGATACGCAGTATTTT
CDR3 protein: CASSLADRSDTQYF

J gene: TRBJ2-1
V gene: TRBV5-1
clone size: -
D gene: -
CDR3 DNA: TGCGCCAGCAGCTTGTTCAGCTCCAATGAGCAGTTCTTC
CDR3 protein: CASSLFSSNEQFF

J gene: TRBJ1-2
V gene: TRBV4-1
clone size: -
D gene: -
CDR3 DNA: TGCGCCAGCAGCCAAGATCAATCCGGGAACTATGGCTACACCTTC
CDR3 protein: CASSQDQSGNYGYTF

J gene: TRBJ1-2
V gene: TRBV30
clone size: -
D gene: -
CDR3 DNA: TGTGCCTTGTGGTCCGGAAGCTATGGCTACACCTTC
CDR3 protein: CALWSGSYGYTF

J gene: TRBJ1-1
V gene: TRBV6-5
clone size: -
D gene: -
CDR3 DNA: TGTGCCAGCAGTTACCAGGACAGCGGAATCACTGAAGCTTTCTTT
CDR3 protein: CASSYQDSGITEAFF

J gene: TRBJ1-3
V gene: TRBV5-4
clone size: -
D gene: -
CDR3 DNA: TGTGCCAGCAGCCCAGACCCTATTGCGCTCCCCGGAAACACCATATATTTT
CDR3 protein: CASSPDPIALPGNTIYF

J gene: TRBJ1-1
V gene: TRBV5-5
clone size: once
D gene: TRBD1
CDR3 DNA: TGTGCCAGCAGCCACGGACAGGGATACACTGAAGCTTTCTTT
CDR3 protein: CASSHGQGYTEAFF

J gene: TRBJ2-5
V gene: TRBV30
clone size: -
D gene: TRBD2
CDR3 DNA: TGTGCCTGGAGCGGAGCTGCGGGGGGCGGGGAGACCCAGTACTTC
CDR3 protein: CAWSGAAGGGETQYF

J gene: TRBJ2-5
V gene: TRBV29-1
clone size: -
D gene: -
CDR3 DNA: TGCAGCGTAGAACAGGGAGACTCCCAAGAGACCCAGTACTTC
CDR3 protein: CSVEQGDSQETQYF

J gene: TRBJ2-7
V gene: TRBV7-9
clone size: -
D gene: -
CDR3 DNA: TGTGCCAGCAGTCACGACCTCAACGAGCAGTACTTC
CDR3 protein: CASSHDLNEQYF

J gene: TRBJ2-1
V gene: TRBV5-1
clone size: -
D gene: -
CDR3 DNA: TGCGCCAGCAGCCAGACAGGTTCTAGCTCCTACAATGAGCAGTTCTTC
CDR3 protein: CASSQTGSSSYNEQFF

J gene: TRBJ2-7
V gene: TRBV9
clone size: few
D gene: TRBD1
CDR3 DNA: TGTGCCAGCAGCGTAGTTGGGACAGGGGACGAGCAGTACTTC
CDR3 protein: CASSVVGTGDEQYF

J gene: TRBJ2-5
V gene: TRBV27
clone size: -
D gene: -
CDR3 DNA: TGTGCCAGCAGCCCAAAGGGCACCGGGAAAAGGGGTCAAGAGACCCAGTACTTC
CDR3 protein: CASSPKGTGKRGQETQYF

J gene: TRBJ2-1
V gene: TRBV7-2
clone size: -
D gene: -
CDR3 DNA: TGTGCCAGCAGCTTAGCCAGGGTCGATGAGCAGTTCTTC
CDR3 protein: CASSLARVDEQFF

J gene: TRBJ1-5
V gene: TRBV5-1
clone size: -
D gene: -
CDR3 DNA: TGCGCCAGCAGCCAGCAGGGGCCTTATAGCAATCAGCCCCAGCATTTT
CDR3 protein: CASSQQGPYSNQPQHF

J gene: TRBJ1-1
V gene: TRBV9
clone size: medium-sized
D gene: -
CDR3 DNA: TGTGCCAGCAGCCGAGGAACGGACTTGAACACTGAAGCTTTCTTT
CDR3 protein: CASSRGTDLNTEAFF

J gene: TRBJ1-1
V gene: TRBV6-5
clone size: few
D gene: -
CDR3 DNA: TGTGCCAGCAGTCGAGCGTCGGGGGACACTGAAGCTTTCTTT
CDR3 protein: CASSRASGDTEAFF

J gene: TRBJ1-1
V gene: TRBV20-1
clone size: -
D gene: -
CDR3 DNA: TGCACCCCGGGCAGCACTGAAGCTTTCTTT
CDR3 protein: CTPGSTEAFF

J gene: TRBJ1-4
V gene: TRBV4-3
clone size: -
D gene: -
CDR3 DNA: TGCGCCAGCAGCCAAGATACGGGTAATGAAAAACTGTTTTTT
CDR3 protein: CASSQDTGNEKLFF

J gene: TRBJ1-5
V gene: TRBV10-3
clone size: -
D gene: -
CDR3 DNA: TGTGCCATCAGTGAGTCGTCGGGGAACACCCAGCATTTT
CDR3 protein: CAISESSGNTQHF

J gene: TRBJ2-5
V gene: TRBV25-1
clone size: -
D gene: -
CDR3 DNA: TGTGCCAGCAGTGAAGGGAGTACAACGGCAGGAGAGACCCAGTACTTC
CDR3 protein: CASSEGSTTAGETQYF

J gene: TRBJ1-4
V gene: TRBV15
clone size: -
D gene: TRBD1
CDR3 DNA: TGTGCCACCAGCCTCAACCCCGGACAGGGGAATGAAAAACTGTTTTTT
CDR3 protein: CATSLNPGQGNEKLFF

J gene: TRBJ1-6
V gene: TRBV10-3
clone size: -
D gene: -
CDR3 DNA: TGTGCCATCAGTGCAGTGGACACAGATAATTCACCCCTCCACTTT
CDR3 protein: CAISAVDTDNSPLHF

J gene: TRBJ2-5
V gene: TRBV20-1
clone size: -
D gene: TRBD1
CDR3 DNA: TGCAGTGCTAGGGCTGGACAGGGGCCGTACTTC
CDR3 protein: CSARAGQGPYF

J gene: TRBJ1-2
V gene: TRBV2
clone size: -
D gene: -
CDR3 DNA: TGTGCCAGCAGCGAAGGTGCTTCGGGGACGTATGGCTACACCTTC
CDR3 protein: CASSEGASGTYGYTF

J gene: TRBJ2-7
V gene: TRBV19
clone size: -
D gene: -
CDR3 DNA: TGTGCCAGTAGTTCTCGGGGCAGGGGTATCTACGAGCAGTACTTC
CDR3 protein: CASSSRGRGIYEQYF

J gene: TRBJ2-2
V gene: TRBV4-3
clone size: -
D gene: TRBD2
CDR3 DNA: TGCGCCAGCAGCCAAGATCCTAGCGGAGAGAACACCGGGGAGCTGTTTTTT
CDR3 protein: CASSQDPSGENTGELFF

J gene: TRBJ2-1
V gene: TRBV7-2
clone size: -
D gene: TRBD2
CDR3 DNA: TGTGCCAGCAGCTCCCAAAGCGGGGGGGCCGAGGATGAGCAGTTCTTC
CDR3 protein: CASSSQSGGAEDEQFF

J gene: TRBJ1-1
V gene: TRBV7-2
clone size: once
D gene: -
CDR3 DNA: TGTGCCAGCAGCTTAAGCCGGGGCATGAACACTGAAGCTTTCTTT
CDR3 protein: CASSLSRGMNTEAFF

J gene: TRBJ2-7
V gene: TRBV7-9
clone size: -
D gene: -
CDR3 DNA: TGTGCCAGCAGCATAGGAATTGGGGGCTACGAGCAGTACTTC
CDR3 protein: CASSIGIGGYEQYF

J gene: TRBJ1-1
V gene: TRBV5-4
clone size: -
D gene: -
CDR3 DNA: TGTGCCAGCAGCTTGGGGCCTCCGGGGGGGAACACTGAAGCTTTCTTT
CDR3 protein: CASSLGPPGGNTEAFF